A selection of T cell receptor beta chains follows, all from one sample in a study of T cell responses to AZD1222 COVID-19 vaccine. The repertoire was sequenced with immunoSEQ multiplex PCR; TCRdb's copy has only in-frame clones and lacks some. The table has around 89,000 clones, more than 75% seen once; the top ten hold roughly 10%. The sequencing here drew on peripheral blood, taken on day 0 of AZD1222 vaccination. The receptors shown here come from an adult in good health. Each CDR3 is given with its conserved first and last residue. A D gene is named only where the DNA matches it firmly. Some rows have no size entry. The others give once, few or many, or a class for an expanded clone.

j_gene: TRBJ2-1
len: 22
v_gene: TRBV3-1/TRBV3-2
abundance: NA
d_gene: TRBD2
CDR3aa: CASSQVGRLPGTSGGQYNEQFF
CDR3nt: TGTGCCAGCAGCCAAGTGGGCAGACTCCCCGGGACTAGCGGGGGGCAGTACAATGAGCAGTTCTTC

j_gene: TRBJ1-2
len: 12
v_gene: TRBV6-5
abundance: NA
d_gene: TRBD1
CDR3aa: CASSYWTGGYTF
CDR3nt: TGTGCCAGCAGTTACTGGACAGGGGGCTACACCTTC

j_gene: TRBJ2-1
len: 14
v_gene: TRBV9
abundance: NA
d_gene: NA
CDR3aa: CASSGAGSYNEQFF
CDR3nt: TGTGCCAGCAGCGGAGCGGGCTCCTACAATGAGCAGTTCTTC

j_gene: TRBJ1-1
len: 13
v_gene: TRBV7-9
abundance: NA
d_gene: NA
CDR3aa: CASRDQGYTEAFF
CDR3nt: TGTGCCAGCAGGGATCAGGGATACACTGAAGCTTTCTTT

j_gene: TRBJ2-2
len: 15
v_gene: TRBV6-4
abundance: few
d_gene: TRBD2
CDR3aa: CASSSDGGDTGELFF
CDR3nt: TGTGCCAGCAGTTCCGACGGGGGGGACACCGGGGAGCTGTTTTTT

j_gene: TRBJ1-5
len: 14
v_gene: TRBV2
abundance: NA
d_gene: NA
CDR3aa: CASSEGAGFQPQHF
CDR3nt: TGTGCCAGCAGTGAAGGTGCAGGGTTTCAGCCCCAGCATTTT

j_gene: TRBJ1-2
len: 14
v_gene: TRBV19
abundance: NA
d_gene: TRBD1
CDR3aa: CASSARDRDYGYTF
CDR3nt: TGTGCCAGTAGTGCCCGGGACAGGGACTATGGCTACACCTTC

j_gene: TRBJ1-1
len: 14
v_gene: TRBV6-5
abundance: NA
d_gene: NA
CDR3aa: CATLDLWGHTEAFF
CDR3nt: TGTGCCACCCTTGACTTGTGGGGACACACTGAAGCTTTCTTT

j_gene: TRBJ2-3
len: 15
v_gene: TRBV5-4
abundance: NA
d_gene: TRBD2
CDR3aa: CATRLAGPPTDTQYF
CDR3nt: TGTGCCACCCGACTAGCGGGTCCCCCCACAGATACGCAGTATTTT

j_gene: TRBJ1-5
len: 15
v_gene: TRBV2
abundance: NA
d_gene: NA
CDR3aa: CATRAEQGLGQPQHF
CDR3nt: TGTGCCACTCGGGCCGAACAGGGTCTTGGGCAGCCCCAGCATTTT

j_gene: TRBJ2-1
len: 16
v_gene: TRBV9
abundance: NA
d_gene: NA
CDR3aa: CASSVGGNGPYNEQFF
CDR3nt: TGTGCCAGCAGCGTAGGGGGGAATGGGCCCTACAATGAGCAGTTCTTC

j_gene: TRBJ2-2
len: 15
v_gene: TRBV6-5
abundance: once
d_gene: TRBD1
CDR3aa: CASSRGQGATGELFF
CDR3nt: TGTGCCAGCAGCCGCGGACAGGGGGCCACCGGGGAGCTGTTTTTT

j_gene: TRBJ1-1
len: 15
v_gene: TRBV7-2
abundance: once
d_gene: NA
CDR3aa: CASSLGSSQGTEAFF
CDR3nt: TGTGCCAGCAGCTTAGGCTCTTCTCAGGGGACTGAAGCTTTCTTT

j_gene: TRBJ1-2
len: 15
v_gene: TRBV10-2
abundance: NA
d_gene: NA
CDR3aa: CASSDRQGTNYGYTF
CDR3nt: TGCGCCAGCAGTGATCGCCAGGGGACTAACTATGGCTACACCTTC

j_gene: TRBJ1-2
len: 15
v_gene: TRBV6-1
abundance: NA
d_gene: NA
CDR3aa: CASSEQNSGNYGYTF
CDR3nt: TGTGCCAGCAGTGAACAGAACAGCGGAAACTATGGCTACACCTTC

j_gene: TRBJ2-7
len: 16
v_gene: TRBV27
abundance: NA
d_gene: NA
CDR3aa: CASSFRGLAFSYEQYF
CDR3nt: TGTGCCAGCAGTTTCCGTGGTTTAGCTTTCTCCTACGAGCAGTACTTC

j_gene: TRBJ1-2
len: 15
v_gene: TRBV7-8
abundance: NA
d_gene: NA
CDR3aa: CASSLVGGADYGYTF
CDR3nt: TGTGCCAGCAGCTTAGTGGGGGGCGCGGACTATGGCTACACCTTC

j_gene: TRBJ1-2
len: 13
v_gene: TRBV12-3/TRBV12-4
abundance: NA
d_gene: NA
CDR3aa: CASSPRGSGGYTF
CDR3nt: TGTGCCAGCAGTCCAAGGGGATCGGGAGGCTACACCTTC

j_gene: TRBJ2-1
len: 11
v_gene: TRBV19
abundance: NA
d_gene: TRBD1
CDR3aa: CASSNRGEQFF
CDR3nt: TGTGCCAGTAGTAACAGGGGGGAGCAGTTCTTC

j_gene: TRBJ2-2
len: 15
v_gene: TRBV10-3
abundance: NA
d_gene: NA
CDR3aa: CAIWDIQKNTGELFF
CDR3nt: TGTGCCATCTGGGACATACAAAAGAACACCGGGGAGCTGTTTTTT

j_gene: TRBJ2-7
len: 14
v_gene: TRBV9
abundance: NA
d_gene: NA
CDR3aa: CASSVELGGYEQYF
CDR3nt: TGTGCCAGCAGCGTAGAGTTAGGGGGCTACGAGCAGTACTTC

j_gene: TRBJ1-1
len: 13
v_gene: TRBV5-1
abundance: NA
d_gene: NA
CDR3aa: CASSWTDGTEAFF
CDR3nt: TGCGCCAGCAGCTGGACAGATGGAACTGAAGCTTTCTTT

j_gene: TRBJ2-1
len: 14
v_gene: TRBV20-1
abundance: NA
d_gene: NA
CDR3aa: CSASGVGSYNEQFF
CDR3nt: TGCAGTGCTAGTGGGGTGGGCAGCTACAATGAGCAGTTCTTC

j_gene: TRBJ1-2
len: 13
v_gene: TRBV6-5
abundance: NA
d_gene: NA
CDR3aa: CASRPAEGNGYTF
CDR3nt: TGTGCCAGCAGACCCGCGGAGGGTAATGGCTACACCTTC

j_gene: TRBJ1-4
len: 13
v_gene: TRBV19
abundance: NA
d_gene: NA
CDR3aa: CASNGGAGEKLFF
CDR3nt: TGTGCCAGTAATGGGGGGGCCGGGGAAAAACTGTTTTTT

j_gene: TRBJ1-2
len: 14
v_gene: TRBV3-1/TRBV3-2
abundance: NA
d_gene: NA
CDR3aa: CASSQFITNYGYTF
CDR3nt: TGTGCCAGCAGCCAATTTATTACTAACTATGGCTACACCTTC

j_gene: TRBJ1-2
len: 15
v_gene: TRBV6-5
abundance: once
d_gene: NA
CDR3aa: CASRWGTTGNYGYTF
CDR3nt: TGTGCCAGCCGATGGGGGACCACAGGGAACTATGGCTACACCTTC

j_gene: TRBJ1-6
len: 15
v_gene: TRBV28
abundance: NA
d_gene: TRBD1
CDR3aa: CASNPRQGRNSPLHF
CDR3nt: TGTGCCAGCAATCCAAGACAGGGCCGTAATTCACCCCTCCACTTT

j_gene: TRBJ1-1
len: 13
v_gene: TRBV29-1
abundance: NA
d_gene: NA
CDR3aa: CSAQAAGAGEAFF
CDR3nt: TGCAGCGCCCAGGCTGCGGGGGCCGGCGAAGCTTTCTTT

j_gene: TRBJ1-2
len: 14
v_gene: TRBV7-2
abundance: NA
d_gene: NA
CDR3aa: CASSKGAQTEGYTF
CDR3nt: TGTGCCAGCAGCAAAGGGGCCCAGACGGAAGGCTACACCTTC

j_gene: TRBJ1-1
len: 17
v_gene: TRBV21-1
abundance: NA
d_gene: NA
CDR3aa: CASSNGRGPTMNTEAFF
CDR3nt: TGTGCCAGCAGCAATGGGAGAGGTCCCACTATGAACACTGAAGCTTTCTTT

j_gene: TRBJ1-2
len: 14
v_gene: TRBV28
abundance: NA
d_gene: TRBD1
CDR3aa: CASSLVQGDYGYTF
CDR3nt: TGTGCCAGCAGTTTGGTACAGGGGGACTATGGCTACACCTTC

j_gene: TRBJ1-5
len: 14
v_gene: TRBV30
abundance: NA
d_gene: NA
CDR3aa: CAWSVYGAGQPQHF
CDR3nt: TGTGCCTGGAGTGTATACGGGGCGGGTCAGCCCCAGCATTTT

j_gene: TRBJ2-2
len: 14
v_gene: TRBV27
abundance: NA
d_gene: NA
CDR3aa: CASSFLRGPGELFF
CDR3nt: TGTGCCAGCAGTTTTCTCAGGGGCCCCGGGGAGCTGTTTTTT

j_gene: TRBJ2-7
len: 16
v_gene: TRBV2
abundance: NA
d_gene: NA
CDR3aa: CASSETVGRPSYEQYF
CDR3nt: TGTGCCAGCAGTGAAACGGTAGGGCGCCCCTCCTACGAGCAGTACTTC

j_gene: TRBJ2-7
len: 20
v_gene: TRBV14
abundance: NA
d_gene: NA
CDR3aa: CASSPPVGAASGGPSYEQYF
CDR3nt: TGTGCCAGCAGCCCGCCTGTCGGGGCCGCGTCGGGGGGCCCCTCCTACGAGCAGTACTTC

j_gene: TRBJ1-6
len: 13
v_gene: TRBV12-3/TRBV12-4
abundance: few
d_gene: NA
CDR3aa: CATREDYNSPLHF
CDR3nt: TGTGCCACAAGGGAGGATTATAATTCACCCCTCCACTTT

j_gene: TRBJ2-7
len: 13
v_gene: TRBV7-2
abundance: few
d_gene: NA
CDR3aa: CASSVQASYEQYF
CDR3nt: TGTGCCAGCAGCGTACAAGCGAGCTACGAGCAGTACTTC